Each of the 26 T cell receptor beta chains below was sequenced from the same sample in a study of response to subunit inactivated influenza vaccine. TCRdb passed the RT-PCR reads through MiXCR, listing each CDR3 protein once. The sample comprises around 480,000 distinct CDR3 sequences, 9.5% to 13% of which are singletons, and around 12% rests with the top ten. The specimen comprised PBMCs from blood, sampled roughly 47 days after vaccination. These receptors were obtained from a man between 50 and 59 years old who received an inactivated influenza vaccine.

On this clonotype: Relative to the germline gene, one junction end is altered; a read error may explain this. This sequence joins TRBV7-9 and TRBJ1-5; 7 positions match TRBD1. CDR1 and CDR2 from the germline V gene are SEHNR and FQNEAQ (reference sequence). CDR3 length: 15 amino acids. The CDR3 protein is CASSQHGGGNQSQHF. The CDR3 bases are TGTGCCAGCAGCCAACATGGAGGGGGCAATCAGTCCCAGCATTTT.

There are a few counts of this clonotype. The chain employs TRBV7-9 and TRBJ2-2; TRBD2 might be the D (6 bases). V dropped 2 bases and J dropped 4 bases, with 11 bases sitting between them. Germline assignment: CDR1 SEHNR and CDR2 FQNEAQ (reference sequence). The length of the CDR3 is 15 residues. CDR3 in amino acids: CASSLPLSGTGELFF. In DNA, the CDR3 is TGTGCCAGCAGCTTACCTCTTAGCGGCACCGGGGAGCTGTTTTTT.

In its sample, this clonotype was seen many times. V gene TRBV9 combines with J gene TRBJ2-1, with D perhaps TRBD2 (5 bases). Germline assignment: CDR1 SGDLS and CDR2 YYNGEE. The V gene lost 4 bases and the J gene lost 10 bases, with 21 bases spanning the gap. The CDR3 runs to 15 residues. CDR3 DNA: TGTGCCAGCAGCACAAACCTCCACGGGATCAGCGAGCAGTTCTTC. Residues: CASSTNLHGISEQFF.

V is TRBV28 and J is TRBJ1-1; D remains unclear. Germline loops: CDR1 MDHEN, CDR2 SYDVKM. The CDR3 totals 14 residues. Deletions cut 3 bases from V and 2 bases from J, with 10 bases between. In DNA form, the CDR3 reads TGTGCCAGCAGTTTTTCGGGTACCAACACTGAAGCTTTCTTT. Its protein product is CASSFSGTNTEAFF.

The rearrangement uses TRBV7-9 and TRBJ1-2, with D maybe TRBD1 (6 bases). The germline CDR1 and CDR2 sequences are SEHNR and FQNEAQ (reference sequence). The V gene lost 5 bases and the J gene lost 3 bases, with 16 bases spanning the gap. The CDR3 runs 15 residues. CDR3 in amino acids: CASSPWDNQYYGYTF. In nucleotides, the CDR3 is TGTGCCAGCAGCCCCTGGGACAACCAATACTATGGCTACACCTTC.

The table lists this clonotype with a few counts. This chain's CDR3 is CASSLAPVYEQYF. The CDR3, as DNA: TGTGCCAGCAGCTTAGCGCCGGTGTACGAGCAGTACTTC. This chain connects TRBV7-9 to TRBJ2-7, with D unresolved. The V gene's germline CDR1 is SEHNR and CDR2 FQNEAQ (reference sequence). This CDR3 region has 13 residues. V was trimmed by 0 bases and J by 4 bases, leaving 7 bases between them. Complete variable domain (other parts from reference TRBV7-9 and TRBJ2-7): DTGVSQNPRHKITKRGQNVTFRCDPISEHNRLYWYRQTLGQGPEFLTYFQNEAQLEKSRLLSDRFSAERPKGSFSTLEIQRTEQGDSAMYLCASSLAPVYEQYFGPGTRLTVT.

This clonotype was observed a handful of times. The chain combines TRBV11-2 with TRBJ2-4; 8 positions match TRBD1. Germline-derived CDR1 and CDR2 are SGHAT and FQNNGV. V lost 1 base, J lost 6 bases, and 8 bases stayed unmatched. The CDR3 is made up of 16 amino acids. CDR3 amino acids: CASSLGLRGRVNIQYF. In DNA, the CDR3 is TGTGCCAGCAGCTTAGGCCTCAGGGGGCGGGTAAACATTCAGTACTTC.

The CDR3 here is CASSPIASYNSPLHF. The CDR3 DNA follows: TGTGCCAGCAGCCCGATAGCCTCCTATAATTCACCCCTCCACTTT. J is TRBJ1-6 and V is TRBV7-2; D gene uncertain. The CDR3 is made up of 15 amino acids. CDR1 and CDR2 (germline): SGHTA, FQGNSA. Trimming shortened V by 5 bases and J by 0 bases, and 8 bases separated the two germline ends.

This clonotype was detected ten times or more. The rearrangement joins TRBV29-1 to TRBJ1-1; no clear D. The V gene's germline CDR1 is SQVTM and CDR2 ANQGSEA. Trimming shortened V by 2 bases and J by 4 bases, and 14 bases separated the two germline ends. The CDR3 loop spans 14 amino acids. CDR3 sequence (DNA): TGCAGCGTTGAATCCTATGCGGATCTCACTGAAGCTTTCTTT. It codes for CSVESYADLTEAFF.

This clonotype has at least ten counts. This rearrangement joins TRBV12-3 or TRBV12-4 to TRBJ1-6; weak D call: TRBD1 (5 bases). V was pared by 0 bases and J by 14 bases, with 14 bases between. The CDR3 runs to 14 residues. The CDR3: CASSLALEGSALHF. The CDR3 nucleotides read TGTGCCAGCAGTTTAGCGCTAGAGGGGTCGGCCCTCCACTTT.

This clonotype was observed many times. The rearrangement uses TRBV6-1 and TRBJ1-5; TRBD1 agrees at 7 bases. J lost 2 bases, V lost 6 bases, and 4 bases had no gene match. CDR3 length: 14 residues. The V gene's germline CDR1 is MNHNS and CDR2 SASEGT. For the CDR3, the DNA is TGTGCCAGCAGATCGACAGGGCGCAATCAGCCCCAGCATTTT. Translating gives CASRSTGRNQPQHF.

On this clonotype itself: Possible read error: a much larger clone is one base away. The CDR3 sequence is CASTDPGDWSGEWGDTQYF. The CDR3 DNA follows: TGTGCCAGCACTGATCCGGGGGATTGGAGCGGAGAGTGGGGAGATACGCAGTATTTT. This sequence joins TRBV2 and TRBJ2-3; TRBD2 might be the D (6 bases). This CDR3 comprises 19 residues. V was clipped by 7 bases and J by 5 bases, with 31 bases between them. From germline, CDR1 is SNHLY and CDR2 FYNNEI. Together with reference TRBV2 and TRBJ2-3, the CDR3 gives the full variable domain: EPEVTQTPSHQVTQMGQEVILRCVPISNHLYFYWYRQILGQKVEFLVSFYNNEISEKSEIFDDQFSVERPDGSNFTLKIRSTKLEDSAMYFCASTDPGDWSGEWGDTQYFGPGTRLTVL.

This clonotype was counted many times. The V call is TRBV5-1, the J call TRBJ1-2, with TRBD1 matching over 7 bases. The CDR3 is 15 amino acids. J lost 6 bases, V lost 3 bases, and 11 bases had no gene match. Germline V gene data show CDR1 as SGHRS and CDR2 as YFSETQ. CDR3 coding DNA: TGCGCCAGCAGCTCCAGACAGGGTGAAGTCCATGGCTACACCTTC. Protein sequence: CASSSRQGEVHGYTF.

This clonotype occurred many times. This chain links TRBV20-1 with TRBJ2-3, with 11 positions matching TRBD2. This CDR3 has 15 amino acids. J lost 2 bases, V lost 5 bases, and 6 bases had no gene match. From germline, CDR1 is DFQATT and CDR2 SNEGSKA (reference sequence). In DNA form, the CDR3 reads TGCAGTGCTCCCGGGACTAGCGGCTACACAGATACGCAGTATTTT. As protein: CSAPGTSGYTDTQYF.

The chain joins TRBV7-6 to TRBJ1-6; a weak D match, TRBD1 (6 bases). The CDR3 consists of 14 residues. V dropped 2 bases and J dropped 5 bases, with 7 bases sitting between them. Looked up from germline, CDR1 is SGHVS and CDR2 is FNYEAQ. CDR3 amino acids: CASSLQGNNSPLHF. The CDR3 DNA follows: TGTGCCAGCAGCTTACAGGGGAATAATTCACCCCTCCACTTT.

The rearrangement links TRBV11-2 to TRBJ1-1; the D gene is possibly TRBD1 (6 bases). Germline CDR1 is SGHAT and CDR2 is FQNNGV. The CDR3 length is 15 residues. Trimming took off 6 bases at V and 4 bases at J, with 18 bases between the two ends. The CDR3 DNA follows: TGTGCCAGCAGTTTCGAGGGGGGGGTTCGCACTGAAGCTTTCTTT. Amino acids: CASSFEGGVRTEAFF.

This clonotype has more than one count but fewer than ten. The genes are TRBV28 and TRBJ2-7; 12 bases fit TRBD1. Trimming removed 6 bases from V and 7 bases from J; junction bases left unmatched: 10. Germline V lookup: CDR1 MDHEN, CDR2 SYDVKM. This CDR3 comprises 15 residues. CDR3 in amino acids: CASRKTGTGGSEQYF. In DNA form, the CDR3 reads TGTGCCAGCAGAAAAACCGGGACAGGGGGCTCTGAGCAGTACTTC.

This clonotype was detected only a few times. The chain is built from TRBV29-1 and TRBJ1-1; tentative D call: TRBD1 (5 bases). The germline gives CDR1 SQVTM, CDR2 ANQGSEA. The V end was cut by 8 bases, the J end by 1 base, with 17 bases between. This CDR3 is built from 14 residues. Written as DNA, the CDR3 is TGCAGCCCCACGCGTGGGACCCAGAACACTGAAGCTTTCTTT. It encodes CSPTRGTQNTEAFF.

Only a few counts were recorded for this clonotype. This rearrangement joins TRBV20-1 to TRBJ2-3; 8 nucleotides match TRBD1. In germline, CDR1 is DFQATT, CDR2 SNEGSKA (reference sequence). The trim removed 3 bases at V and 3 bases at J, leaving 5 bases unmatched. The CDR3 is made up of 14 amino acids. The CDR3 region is CSARAGQGTDTQYF. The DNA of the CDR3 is TGCAGTGCTAGGGCCGGACAGGGAACAGATACGCAGTATTTT.

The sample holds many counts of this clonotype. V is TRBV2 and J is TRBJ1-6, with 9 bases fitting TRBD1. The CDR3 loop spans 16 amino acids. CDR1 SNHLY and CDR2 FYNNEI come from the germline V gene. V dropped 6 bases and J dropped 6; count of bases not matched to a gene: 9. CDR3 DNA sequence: TGTGCCAGCAGGGGACAGGGCGGGCTCGTTAATTCACCCCTCCACTTT. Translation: CASRGQGGLVNSPLHF.

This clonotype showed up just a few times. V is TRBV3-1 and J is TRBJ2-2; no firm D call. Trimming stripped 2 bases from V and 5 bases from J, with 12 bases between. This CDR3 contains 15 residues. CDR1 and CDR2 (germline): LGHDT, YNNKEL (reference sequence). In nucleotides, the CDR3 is TGTGCCAGCAGCCAACCGGGTCTCGGGACCGGGGAGCTGTTTTTT. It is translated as CASSQPGLGTGELFF.

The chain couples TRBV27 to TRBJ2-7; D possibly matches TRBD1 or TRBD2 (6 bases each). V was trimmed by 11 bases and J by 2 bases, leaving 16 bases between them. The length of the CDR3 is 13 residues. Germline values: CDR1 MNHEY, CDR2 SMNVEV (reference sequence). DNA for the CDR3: TGTGCCTCAGGGGCGGGGATTGCCTACGAGCAGTACTTC. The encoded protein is CASGAGIAYEQYF.

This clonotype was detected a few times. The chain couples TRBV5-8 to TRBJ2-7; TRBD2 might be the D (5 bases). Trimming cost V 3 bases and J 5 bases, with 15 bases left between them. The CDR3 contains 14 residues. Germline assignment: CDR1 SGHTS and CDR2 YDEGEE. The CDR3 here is CASSSTLTSNEQYF. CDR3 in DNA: TGTGCCAGCAGCTCAACCCTCACTAGTAACGAGCAGTACTTC.

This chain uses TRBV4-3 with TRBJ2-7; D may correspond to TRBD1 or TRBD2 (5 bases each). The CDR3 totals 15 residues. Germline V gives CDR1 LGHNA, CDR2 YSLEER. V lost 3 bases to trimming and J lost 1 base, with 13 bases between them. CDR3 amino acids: CASSQVRDGSYEQYF. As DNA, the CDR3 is TGCGCCAGCAGCCAGGTCCGGGACGGGTCCTACGAGCAGTACTTC.

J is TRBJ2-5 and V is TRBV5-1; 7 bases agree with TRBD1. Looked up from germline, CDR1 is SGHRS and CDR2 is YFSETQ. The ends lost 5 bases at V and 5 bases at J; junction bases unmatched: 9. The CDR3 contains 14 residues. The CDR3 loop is CASSHDRAGETQYF. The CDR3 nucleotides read TGCGCCAGCAGTCATGACAGGGCTGGGGAGACCCAGTACTTC.

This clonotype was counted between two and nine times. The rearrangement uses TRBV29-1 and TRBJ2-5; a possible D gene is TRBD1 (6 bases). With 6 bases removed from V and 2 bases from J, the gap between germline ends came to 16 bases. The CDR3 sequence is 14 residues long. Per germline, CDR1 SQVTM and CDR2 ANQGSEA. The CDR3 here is CSVLIRGFQETQYF. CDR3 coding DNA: TGCAGCGTCCTCATCAGGGGTTTTCAAGAGACCCAGTACTTC.